This record looks at one T cell receptor beta chain sequence and its context. Some clones are missing from TCRdb's copy, which holds only in-frame ones; the method was immunoSEQ multiplex PCR. The table lists a few hundred thousand clones, about nine tenths of them singletons, with 12% in the top ten. This sample's treatment: roughly 20 received Ad26.COV2.S at low or high dose, single or two shots; 5 received placebo; per-sample allocation not given. Collection of the samples took place on day 63 after the first injection of vaccine or placebo. This CDR3 has 16 residues. Germline V gene lookup returns CDR1 KGHDR and CDR2 SFDVKD. Between the trimmed V and J ends, which lost 4 bases and 8 bases, there was a span of 20 bases. The source of the sample is a study of Ad26.COV2.S vaccination and SARS-CoV-2 variants. For the study at large: Each vaccinee took Ad26.COV2.S intramuscularly, once or twice 56 days apart.

The sequence was obtained from a person aged 18-60 years who received the Ad26.COV2.S COVID-19 vaccine or a placebo. The chain uses TRBV24-1 and TRBJ1-3; maybe TRBD1 (6 bases). The sequenced sample was peripheral blood, obtained in a trial of Ad26.COV2.S vaccine versus placebo. CDR3 sequence reads: CATSEDMGATADTIYF. The CDR3 DNA reads TGTGCCACCAGTGAAGATATGGGGGCAACGGCGGACACCATATATTTT.